The T cell receptor (beta chain) described here comes from a study of shared clonotypes between healthy human individuals. Generated by immunoSEQ multiplex PCR, the TCRdb table keeps only in-frame clones and is missing some. Seen here are roughly 2.4 million clones, around 95% observed once, and the top ten hold roughly 0.13%. Note on this clone: Compared with germline, one end of the junction differs, possibly owing to a read error.

Germline V gene data show CDR1 as SSHAT and CDR2 as FNYEAQ (reference sequence). The CDR3 contains 15 residues. The receptor was isolated from a man between 18 and 35 years old in good health. The genes are TRBV7-7 and TRBJ2-1; 7 bases agree with TRBD2. The source material was naive CD4+ T cells sorted from blood. Stated subset: CD45RA+ positively selected. This chain's CDR3 is CASSLDGGRAAEQFF. The DNA for the CDR3 is TGTGCTAGCAGCTTAGACGGGGGGAGGGCCGCTGAGCAGTTCTTC.